These 25 T cell receptor beta chains came from one sample sequenced in a study of OX40 agonist ivuxolimab in advanced cancers. This table comes from immunoSEQ multiplex PCR, and its TCRdb copy is limited to in-frame clones, with some not included. This table has 70,000 to 95,000 clones, about 91% appearing once. Sequencing was performed on CD4+ or CD8+ T cells sorted from blood, taken in a trial of the OX40 agonist ivuxolimab. The receptors were sampled from an adult with an advanced solid tumor such as melanoma, head and neck, liver or kidney cancer.

This chain connects TRBV6-1 to TRBJ1-2; a possible D gene is TRBD1 (5 bases). The CDR3 sequence is 15 residues long. Germline CDR1 is MNHNS and CDR2 is SASEGT. V was cut by 4 bases and J by 5 bases, with 17 bases left in between. In nucleotides, the CDR3 is TGTGCCAGCAGTGTGACAGCTGATCAAACTTATGGCTACACCTTC. This codes for CASSVTADQTYGYTF.

The chain carries TRBV5-1 and TRBJ2-7; D remains ambiguous. Germline lookup yields CDR1 SGHRS and CDR2 YFSETQ. Trimming pared 0 bases from V and 4 bases from J, leaving 11 bases between. The CDR3 spans 14 residues. CDR3 sequence reads: CASSLGFGSYEQYF. CDR3 nucleotide sequence: TGCGCCAGCAGCTTGGGTTTCGGCAGTTACGAGCAGTACTTC.

The rearrangement uses TRBV28 and TRBJ1-1; no clear D gene. CDR1 is MDHEN, CDR2 SYDVKM, per germline. This CDR3 comprises 11 residues. V lost 6 bases, J lost 4 bases, and 6 bases lay in between. The CDR3 sequence: CASSLSTEAFF. CDR3 DNA: TGTGCCAGCAGCCTCAGCACTGAAGCTTTCTTT.

V usage is TRBV10-3 and J usage is TRBJ2-7; D is ambiguous. The CDR3 loop spans 14 amino acids. The germline CDR1 and CDR2 sequences are ENHRY and SYGVKD. V was clipped by 3 bases and J by 4 bases, with 13 bases between them. The DNA for the CDR3 is TGTGCCATCAGTGATTTGGGTGGGTCTTACGAGCAGTACTTC. Its protein product is CAISDLGGSYEQYF.

The chain uses TRBV18 and TRBJ2-2; no clear D. Germline lookup yields CDR1 KGHSH and CDR2 LQKENI. The V gene lost 3 bases and the J gene lost 6 bases, with 11 bases spanning the gap. The CDR3 spans 14 residues. The CDR3 DNA reads as TGTGCCAGCTCACCCCTTCCTCCGGCCGGGGAGCTGTTTTTT. Translation gives CASSPLPPAGELFF. The variable domain in full, completed from reference TRBV18 and TRBJ2-2, reads NAGVMQNPRHLVRRRGQEARLRCSPMKGHSHVYWYRQLPEEGLKFMVYLQKENIIDESGMPKERFSAEFPKEGPSILRIQQVVRGDSAAYFCASSPLPPAGELFFGEGSRLTVL.

To note about this clone: A single base separates this from a much larger clone, so it may be a read error. Different DNA sequences within this sample yield the same CDR3. This chain connects TRBV6-6 to TRBJ2-7; no firm D call. The V end lost 6 bases, the J end lost 2 bases, and 5 bases lay between the germline ends. This CDR3 comprises 11 residues. CDR1 and CDR2 from the germline V gene are MNHNY and SVGAGI (reference sequence). CDR3 loop: CASSDPYEQYF. The CDR3 DNA reads as TGTGCCAGCAGCGACCCCTACGAGCAGTACTTC.

The V and J genes are TRBV2 and TRBJ2-5; D is ambiguous. The germline gives CDR1 SNHLY, CDR2 FYNNEI. The CDR3 spans 13 residues. The V and J ends lost 7 bases and 5 bases respectively, with 14 bases between them. CDR3 sequence: CASTERITETQYF. DNA of the CDR3: TGTGCCAGCACTGAGAGAATAACGGAGACCCAGTACTTC. Looking up the rest from reference TRBV2 and TRBJ2-5 gives the full variable domain: EPEVTQTPSHQVTQMGQEVILRCVPISNHLYFYWYRQILGQKVEFLVSFYNNEISEKSEIFDDQFSVERPDGSNFTLKIRSTKLEDSAMYFCASTERITETQYFGPGTRLLVL.

The chain joins TRBV10-2 to TRBJ1-2; D is uncertain. The CDR3 extends over 13 amino acids. V was pared by 7 bases and J by 7 bases, with 16 bases between. Germline-derived CDR1 and CDR2 are WSHSY and SAAADI. In DNA form, the CDR3 reads TGCGCCAGCATCGGAGGGATAAGCGGTGGCTACACCTTC. The encoded protein is CASIGGISGGYTF.

This clone was recorded only once. The chain carries TRBV20-1 and TRBJ2-1; D remains unclear. CDR3 length: 10 amino acids. Germline V gene lookup returns CDR1 DFQATT and CDR2 SNEGSKA (reference sequence). In DNA, the CDR3 is TGCAGCGGGCGGAACAATGAGCAGTTCTTC. This gives the protein CSGRNNEQFF.

The V call is TRBV7-9, the J call TRBJ2-5, with TRBD1 matching 7 bases. The CDR3 extends over 15 amino acids. Germline V lookup: CDR1 SEHNR, CDR2 FQNEAQ (reference sequence). Trimming removed 3 bases from V and 4 bases from J; junction bases left unmatched: 8. The DNA for the CDR3 is TGTGCCAGCAGCTTGGGGCAGGGGGTAGGAGAGACCCAGTACTTC. It yields the protein CASSLGQGVGETQYF.

This chain joins TRBV6-1 and TRBJ2-4; no clear D. V was cut by 7 bases and J by 1 base, with 2 bases left in between. CDR3 size: 11 residues. CDR1 is MNHNS, CDR2 SASEGT, per germline. CDR3 in amino acids: CASTAKNIQYF. CDR3 DNA sequence: TGTGCCAGCACGGCCAAAAACATTCAGTACTTC.

J is TRBJ2-1 and V is TRBV5-1; D might be TRBD2 (6 bases). Deletions cut 2 bases from V and 1 base from J, with 10 bases between. Per germline, CDR1 SGHRS and CDR2 YFSETQ. This CDR3 spans 15 amino acids. CDR3 sequence (DNA): TGCGCCAGCAGCTTTAGCGGACGGTCCTACAATGAGCAGTTCTTC. It translates to CASSFSGRSYNEQFF.

With regard to this clone: This sample also contains other DNA sequences that code for the same CDR3. The V call is TRBV28, the J call TRBJ2-2; D uncertain. The V end was cut by 5 bases, the J end by 4 bases, with 5 bases between. The germline gives CDR1 MDHEN, CDR2 SYDVKM. The CDR3 totals 12 residues. This CDR3 reads CASSSVTGELFF. In DNA form, the CDR3 reads TGTGCCAGCAGTAGCGTCACCGGGGAGCTGTTTTTT.

The chain couples TRBV5-4 to TRBJ2-7; 7 bases are a match to TRBD2. This CDR3 comprises 15 residues. The V and J ends lost 1 base and 1 base, in that order; junction bases with no gene match: 5. Germline lookup yields CDR1 SGHNT and CDR2 YYREEE (reference sequence). The CDR3 loop is CASSLWTRSSYEQYF. CDR3 sequence (DNA): TGTGCCAGCAGCTTGTGGACTAGGTCTTCCTACGAGCAGTACTTC.

The J gene is TRBJ2-3, the V gene TRBV21-1; the table assigns TRBD2, which was not confirmed against the DNA. TRBV21-1 is a known pseudogene. This CDR3 has 19 residues. Written as DNA, the CDR3 is TGTGCCAGCAGCAAGGGGAGGGTTTCTAGCGGGCGTGGCACAGATACGCAGTATTTT. As protein: CASSKGRVSSGRGTDTQYF.

The rearrangement joins TRBV28 to TRBJ2-7; D remains ambiguous. V was clipped by 2 bases and J by 4 bases, with 6 bases between them. Germline V gene lookup returns CDR1 MDHEN and CDR2 SYDVKM. This CDR3 comprises 12 residues. CDR3 region: CASSLTSYEQYF. CDR3 bases: TGTGCCAGCAGTTTAACCAGTTACGAGCAGTACTTC.

This clone was found a few times. V and J are TRBV14 and TRBJ1-2, with D possibly matching TRBD1 (5 bases). V shed 6 bases and J shed 7 bases, with 18 bases lying between them. From germline, CDR1 is SGHDN and CDR2 FVKESK. The CDR3 has 14 amino acids. The CDR3 region is CASRPAGSTSGYTF. The CDR3 coding sequence is TGTGCCAGCAGGCCAGCAGGGAGCACTAGTGGCTACACCTTC. Full variable domain (outside the CDR3, taken from reference TRBV14 and TRBJ1-2): EAGVTQFPSHSVIEKGQTVTLRCDPISGHDNLYWYRRVMGKEIKFLLHFVKESKQDESGMPNNRFLAERTGGTYSTLKVQPAELEDSGVYFCASRPAGSTSGYTFGSGTRLTVV.

The J gene is TRBJ2-7, the V gene TRBV6-1; weak D call: TRBD1 (6 bases). Trimming removed 0 bases from V and 0 bases from J, with 6 bases in between. The germline CDR1 and CDR2 sequences are MNHNS and SASEGT. CDR3 size: 14 residues. The chain's CDR3 is CASSEADSSYEQYF. In nucleotides, the CDR3 is TGTGCCAGCAGTGAAGCGGACAGCTCCTACGAGCAGTACTTC.

The chain combines TRBV9 with TRBJ2-5; 10 bases are shared with TRBD2. Germline V gene sequence: CDR1 SGDLS, CDR2 YYNGEE. V lost 0 bases, J lost 2 bases, and 4 bases stayed unmatched. This CDR3 is built from 16 residues. The CDR3 here is CASSVASGRGQETQYF. The CDR3 DNA sequence: TGTGCCAGCAGCGTAGCTAGCGGGAGAGGACAAGAGACCCAGTACTTC.

This chain joins TRBV7-2 and TRBJ2-7, with D perhaps assigned TRBD1 or TRBD2 (7 bases each). V shed 4 bases and J shed 3 bases, with 16 bases lying between them. The CDR3 spans 15 residues. From germline, CDR1 is SGHTA and CDR2 FQGNSA. The CDR3 nucleotides are TGTGCCAGCAGCTCGGGGGGACAGTCCTTCTACGAGCAGTACTTC. Its translation is CASSSGGQSFYEQYF. Full variable domain (remainder filled in from reference TRBV7-2 and TRBJ2-7): GAGVSQSPSNKVTEKGKDVELRCDPISGHTALYWYRQSLGQGLEFLIYFQGNSAPDKSGLPSDRFSAERTGGSVSTLTIQRTQQEDSAVYLCASSSGGQSFYEQYFGPGTRLTVT.

The chain combines TRBV10-2 with TRBJ1-4; TRBD1 might be the D (5 bases). In germline, CDR1 is WSHSY, CDR2 SAAADI. The CDR3 loop spans 14 amino acids. Deletions cut 6 bases from V and 7 bases from J, with 15 bases between. Here the CDR3 DNA reads TGCGCCAGCAGAAGCCTGGAGGACACTGAAAAACTGTTTTTT. Translating it yields CASRSLEDTEKLFF.

The chain is built from TRBV11-2 and TRBJ1-1; no clear D. V lost 5 bases and J lost 10, with 14 bases in between. The CDR3 is 12 amino acids. Germline CDR1 and CDR2: SGHAT and FQNNGV. CDR3 region: CASSRTGVAAFF. The DNA of the CDR3 is TGTGCCAGCAGCAGAACTGGGGTAGCAGCTTTCTTT.

This chain links TRBV5-4 with TRBJ2-2; D may be TRBD1 or TRBD2 (5 bases each). Germline CDR1 SGHNT, CDR2 YYREEE (reference sequence). CDR3 length equals 15 residues. V lost 4 bases and J lost 7, with 17 bases in between. The DNA for the CDR3 is TGTGCCAGCAGCCCCGAAGGGAGAAGGGGCGGGGAGCTGTTTTTT. Residues: CASSPEGRRGGELFF.

J is TRBJ2-5 and V is TRBV10-3; possible D gene TRBD1, 6 bases. Trimming took 0 bases from V and 5 from J, leaving 16 bases between them. Germline-derived CDR1 and CDR2 are ENHRY and SYGVKD. This CDR3 is built from 16 residues. The DNA of the CDR3 is TGTGCCATCAGTGAGTCGAGACAGGCCCGCGCGGAGACCCAGTACTTC. Residues: CAISESRQARAETQYF.

The chain couples TRBV6-1 to TRBJ1-5; the D gene is possibly TRBD1 (6 bases). Looked up from germline, CDR1 is MNHNS and CDR2 is SASEGT. V shed 8 bases and J shed 0 bases, with 14 bases lying between them. This CDR3 spans 15 amino acids. CDR3 loop: CASRKNRDSNQPQHF. As DNA, the CDR3 is TGTGCCAGCCGGAAAAACAGGGATAGCAATCAGCCCCAGCATTTT.